This TCR beta chain was found in a study of graft-versus-host responses after intestinal transplantation. Study information: Recipients across the board were started on anti-thymocyte globulin induction, then kept on tacrolimus and steroids for about 3 years. Overall study findings and caveats: HvG clone declines early post-transplant were associated with peak circulating GvH levels. GvH clones appeared in recipient marrow, some first in ileum or blood.

As for this clone: Its antigen is not known.

The method was immunoSEQ multiplex PCR; TCRdb's version includes in-frame clones alone and lacks a portion of them. The repertoire holds about 83,000 clones, with 70% to 90% as singletons. The CDR3 spans 14 residues. Germline V gene data show CDR1 as MNHEY and CDR2 as SVGAGI. Trimming pared 2 bases from V and 0 bases from J, leaving 6 bases between. Sequencing used unstimulated CD4+ T cells sorted from spleen or lymph node cells, obtained before intestinal transplant. The gene calls are TRBV6-5 and TRBJ2-3; possible D gene TRBD2, 5 bases. This clonotype was sampled from a human donor who received an intestinal transplant. As DNA, the CDR3 is TGTGCCAGCAGTTACGGAGGTAGCACAGATACGCAGTATTTT. Amino acids: CASSYGGSTDTQYF.